Below, 24 T cell receptor beta chains from the same sample are listed, as sequenced in a study of shared clonotypes between healthy human individuals. Data came from immunoSEQ multiplex PCR; TCRdb stores just in-frame clones and leaves some out. The sample includes millions of clones, approximately 92% of them seen just once. Sequenced: naive CD4+ T cells sorted from blood. Described subset: CD45RA+ positively selected. These receptor sequences come from a man between 18 and 35 years old in good health.

The chain joins TRBV28 to TRBJ2-5; TRBD1 is a possible D gene (5 bases). Trimming left V 8 bases short and J 1 base short, with 8 bases between. The germline gives CDR1 MDHEN, CDR2 SYDVKM. CDR3 length: 12 amino acids. The CDR3: CASRRAQETQYF. The CDR3 region has the DNA TGTGCCAGCCGCAGGGCCCAAGAGACCCAGTACTTC.

V is TRBV10-3 and J is TRBJ1-3, with a possible D match to TRBD1 (5 bases). Germline V gives CDR1 ENHRY, CDR2 SYGVKD. Trimming shortened V by 10 bases and J by 6 bases, and 10 bases separated the two germline ends. The CDR3 has 11 residues. The CDR3 spells CATGLENTIYF. The CDR3 nucleotides are TGTGCCACGGGGCTCGAAAACACCATATATTTT.

The V call is TRBV6-5, the J call TRBJ2-5; 7 nucleotides line up with TRBD2. Unmatched junction bases numbered 6, after V lost 7 bases and J lost 7 bases. Germline CDR1 reads MNHEY; CDR2 reads SVGAGI. There are 12 residues in the CDR3. This chain's CDR3 is CASNKPGGTQYF. For the CDR3, the DNA is TGTGCCAGCAATAAACCGGGGGGGACCCAGTACTTC.

The chain is built from TRBV6-6 and TRBJ1-1, with D perhaps matching TRBD1 (5 bases). V was cut by 3 bases and J by 1 base, with 9 bases left in between. Germline-derived CDR1 and CDR2 are MNHNY and SVGAGI (reference sequence). The length of the CDR3 is 14 residues. CDR3 coding DNA: TGTGCCAGCAGTTATATTCAGGGGAACACTGAAGCTTTCTTT. It codes for CASSYIQGNTEAFF.

This chain links TRBV11-1 with TRBJ2-7, with unresolved D. V gave up 2 bases and J gave up 0 bases, with 8 bases separating them. Germline loops: CDR1 SGHAT, CDR2 FQDESV (reference sequence). This CDR3 has 14 amino acids. The CDR3 region is CASSLSHSSYEQYF. The DNA of the CDR3 is TGTGCCAGCAGCTTATCTCACAGCTCCTACGAGCAGTACTTC.

V usage is TRBV19 and J usage is TRBJ1-1; D is undetermined. Trimming took 8 bases from V and 6 from J, leaving 10 bases between them. This CDR3 has 11 residues. CDR1 is LNHDA, CDR2 SQIVND, per germline (reference sequence). CDR3 loop: CASGSNPEAFF. Here the CDR3 DNA reads TGTGCCAGTGGCAGCAACCCTGAAGCTTTCTTT.

The CDR3 sequence: CASSLLPTGGSSYNEQFF. In DNA, the CDR3 is TGTGCCAGCAGTCTTCTCCCGACAGGGGGAAGCTCCTACAATGAGCAGTTCTTC. The chain uses TRBV2 and TRBJ2-1; the match to TRBD1 covers 9 bases. J lost 0 bases, V lost 5 bases, and 11 bases had no gene match. Germline CDR1 and CDR2: SNHLY and FYNNEI. The CDR3 runs 18 residues.

Turning to this clone: The same CDR3 also results from other DNA sequences found in this sample. The rearrangement links TRBV19 to TRBJ2-7; D is uncertain. Germline CDR1 LNHDA, CDR2 SQIVND (reference sequence). The CDR3 is 13 amino acids. V was pared by 3 bases and J by 3 bases, with 9 bases between. CDR3 sequence reads: CASSIGIFYEQYF. CDR3 in DNA: TGTGCCAGTAGTATCGGCATCTTCTACGAGCAGTACTTC.

The table lists this clone with a few counts. The chain combines TRBV11-3 with TRBJ1-1; D not resolved. Germline values: CDR1 SGHNT, CDR2 YENEEA. V dropped 0 bases and J dropped 7 bases, with 6 bases sitting between them. The CDR3 length is 12 residues. CDR3 protein: CASSLEEGEAFF. The CDR3 nucleotides are TGTGCCAGCAGCTTAGAGGAGGGTGAAGCTTTCTTT.

This clone was detected only a few times. This sample also contains other DNA sequences that code for the same CDR3. The chain recombines TRBV7-9 with TRBJ1-5; no clear D gene. Germline lookup yields CDR1 SEHNR and CDR2 FQNEAQ (reference sequence). With 2 bases removed from V and 1 base from J, the gap between germline ends came to 6 bases. The CDR3 contains 14 residues. The CDR3 here is CASSLSESNQPQHF. The CDR3 DNA reads as TGTGCCAGCAGCTTATCGGAAAGCAATCAGCCCCAGCATTTT.

With regard to this clone: A junction end diverges from the germline sequence, so it may reflect a read error. The chain links TRBV7-7 to TRBJ2-5; D is undetermined. The CDR3 has 13 residues. The germline V gene encodes CDR1 SSHAT and CDR2 FNYEAQ (reference sequence). The chain's CDR3 is CASSLSVGETQYF. For the CDR3, the DNA is TGTGCTAGCAGCTTAAGTGTCGGGGAGACCCAGTACTTC.

V gene TRBV5-4 combines with J gene TRBJ2-1; TRBD2 is a possible D gene (6 bases). This CDR3 is built from 15 residues. Trimming took 4 bases from V and 4 from J, leaving 15 bases between them. Germline V gene sequence: CDR1 SGHNT, CDR2 YYREEE (reference sequence). The CDR3 bases are TGTGCCAGCAGCGGAATCGGGGACTTATACAATGAGCAGTTCTTC. Translation gives CASSGIGDLYNEQFF.

The V and J genes are TRBV7-6 and TRBJ1-2, with D maybe TRBD1 (5 bases). This CDR3 is 13 amino acids long. Germline V gene lookup returns CDR1 SGHVS and CDR2 FNYEAQ. The V end was cut by 1 base, the J end by 6 bases, with 9 bases between. The CDR3 DNA is TGTGCCAGCAGCTTAGGCATAGGGGATGGCTACACCTTC. It specifies CASSLGIGDGYTF. Supplemented by reference TRBV7-6 and TRBJ1-2, the full variable domain reads GAGVSQSPRYKVTKRGQDVALRCDPISGHVSLYWYRQALGQGPEFLTYFNYEAQQDKSGLPNDRFSAERPEGSISTLTIQRTEQRDSAMYRCASSLGIGDGYTFGSGTRLTVV.

The V and J genes are TRBV6-1 and TRBJ2-7, with 7 bases fitting TRBD2. The CDR3 runs to 15 residues. Germline V CDR1 and CDR2: MNHNS, SASEGT. The V and J ends lost 2 bases and 5 bases, in that order; junction bases with no gene match: 9. CDR3 in DNA: TGTGCCAGCAGTGAACGTGGACTAGGAGTCGACGAGCAGTACTTC. It is translated as CASSERGLGVDEQYF.

The genes are TRBV9 and TRBJ1-3, with D maybe TRBD1 (5 bases). The germline V gene has CDR1 SGDLS and CDR2 YYNGEE. The ends were cut back, 0 bases at V and 4 bases at J, with 11 bases in the middle. This CDR3 spans 15 amino acids. The CDR3 DNA reads TGTGCCAGCAGCGTAGAAGGAGGGACGGGAAACACCATATATTTT. Its translation is CASSVEGGTGNTIYF. The full variable domain, its missing parts supplied by reference TRBV9 and TRBJ1-3, is DSGVTQTPKHLITATGQRVTLRCSPRSGDLSVYWYQQSLDQGLQFLIQYYNGEERAKGNILERFSAQQFPDLHSELNLSSLELGDSALYFCASSVEGGTGNTIYFGEGSWLTVV.

A note on this clone: Other DNA sequences of this sample code for an identical CDR3. This chain links TRBV7-9 with TRBJ1-2; D is perhaps TRBD1 (5 bases). The CDR3 contains 14 residues. The V end was cut by 5 bases, the J end by 1 base, with 11 bases between. The germline V gene has CDR1 SEHNR and CDR2 FQNEAQ (reference sequence). This CDR3 is CASSLGQNNYGYTF. CDR3 nucleotide sequence: TGTGCCAGCAGCCTTGGACAAAATAACTATGGCTACACCTTC. Full variable domain (remainder filled in from reference TRBV7-9 and TRBJ1-2): DTGVSQNPRHKITKRGQNVTFRCDPISEHNRLYWYRQTLGQGPEFLTYFQNEAQLEKSRLLSDRFSAERPKGSFSTLEIQRTEQGDSAMYLCASSLGQNNYGYTFGSGTRLTVV.

Of note for this clone: The same CDR3 arises from other DNA sequences in this sample as well. V is TRBV30 and J is TRBJ1-2; D unclear. The CDR3 sequence is 11 residues long. Germline CDR1 is GTSNPN and CDR2 is SVGIG (reference sequence). V was cut by 4 bases and J by 5 bases, with 8 bases left in between. Here the CDR3 reads CAWKAGYGYTF. The CDR3 bases are TGTGCCTGGAAGGCTGGTTATGGCTACACCTTC.

The V gene is TRBV5-4, the J gene TRBJ2-1, with 9 bases aligning to TRBD2. There are 15 residues in the CDR3. Germline trimming cut 6 bases from V and 9 bases from J; bases unmatched to any gene: 13. Germline V gene data show CDR1 as SGHNT and CDR2 as YYREEE (reference sequence). The CDR3 reads CASTLGRTSVGEQFF. CDR3 bases: TGTGCCAGCACCCTGGGTCGGACTAGCGTGGGTGAGCAGTTCTTC.

The chain couples TRBV6-6 to TRBJ2-1; TRBD2 matches at 11 bases. This CDR3 contains 15 residues. Germline-derived CDR1 and CDR2 are MNHNY and SVGAGI (reference sequence). V lost 0 bases to trimming and J lost 13 bases; unmatched junction nucleotides: 8. The CDR3 sequence is CASSYSSGGALDQFF. In DNA, the CDR3 is TGTGCCAGCAGTTACTCTAGCGGGGGGGCCCTCGACCAGTTCTTC.

V usage is TRBV6-5 and J usage is TRBJ1-6; weak D call: TRBD1 (5 bases). This CDR3 has 13 residues. The V end lost 5 bases, the J end lost 11 bases, and 13 bases lay between the germline ends. Germline loops: CDR1 MNHEY, CDR2 SVGAGI. In DNA, the CDR3 is TGTGCCAGCAGTCCCCGGGGCGAGACACCCCTCCACTTT. As protein: CASSPRGETPLHF.

This chain links TRBV6-5 with TRBJ1-2; tentatively, D is TRBD1 (6 bases). V was cut by 5 bases and J by 4 bases, with 14 bases left in between. The CDR3 has 14 amino acids. Germline lookup yields CDR1 MNHEY and CDR2 SVGAGI. In DNA form, the CDR3 reads TGTGCCAGCAGTCCCTCAGGGGACTTCTATGGCTACACCTTC. Translation gives CASSPSGDFYGYTF.

The chain combines TRBV11-2 with TRBJ1-6; no clear D. Germline V gene lookup returns CDR1 SGHAT and CDR2 FQNNGV. Trimming shortened V by 3 bases and J by 0 bases, and 12 bases separated the two germline ends. CDR3 length equals 17 residues. For the CDR3, the DNA is TGTGCCAGCAGCTTGGGCAGGTCCAGCTCCTATAATTCACCCCTCCACTTT. The encoded protein is CASSLGRSSSYNSPLHF. The variable domain in full, completed from reference TRBV11-2 and TRBJ1-6, reads EAGVAQSPRYKIIEKRQSVAFWCNPISGHATLYWYQQILGQGPKLLIQFQNNGVVDDSQLPKDRFSAERLKGVDSTLKIQPAKLEDSAVYLCASSLGRSSSYNSPLHFGNGTRLTVT.

The chain is built from TRBV5-4 and TRBJ2-5, with D perhaps matching TRBD1 or TRBD2 (5 bases each). Trimming removed 2 bases from V and 5 bases from J, with 10 bases in between. The CDR3 spans 13 residues. CDR1 is SGHNT and CDR2 is YYREEE in the germline V gene (reference sequence). CDR3 protein: CASSFRGRETQYF. The CDR3 DNA follows: TGTGCCAGCAGCTTTCGGGGACGGGAGACCCAGTACTTC. Based on the CDR3 plus reference TRBV5-4 and TRBJ2-5, the full variable domain is ETGVTQSPTHLIKTRGQQVTLRCSSQSGHNTVSWYQQALGQGPQFIFQYYREEENGRGNFPPRFSGLQFPNYSSELNVNALELDDSALYLCASSFRGRETQYFGPGTRLLVL.

Remarks on this clone: Other DNA sequences in this sample translate to the same CDR3. This chain links TRBV30 with TRBJ1-1; D gene unclear. Germline lookup yields CDR1 GTSNPN and CDR2 SVGIG (reference sequence). The V gene lost 3 bases and the J gene lost 0 bases, with 5 bases spanning the gap. CDR3 length equals 12 residues. CDR3 DNA: TGTGCCTGGAGACAGATGAACACTGAAGCTTTCTTT. Amino acids: CAWRQMNTEAFF.